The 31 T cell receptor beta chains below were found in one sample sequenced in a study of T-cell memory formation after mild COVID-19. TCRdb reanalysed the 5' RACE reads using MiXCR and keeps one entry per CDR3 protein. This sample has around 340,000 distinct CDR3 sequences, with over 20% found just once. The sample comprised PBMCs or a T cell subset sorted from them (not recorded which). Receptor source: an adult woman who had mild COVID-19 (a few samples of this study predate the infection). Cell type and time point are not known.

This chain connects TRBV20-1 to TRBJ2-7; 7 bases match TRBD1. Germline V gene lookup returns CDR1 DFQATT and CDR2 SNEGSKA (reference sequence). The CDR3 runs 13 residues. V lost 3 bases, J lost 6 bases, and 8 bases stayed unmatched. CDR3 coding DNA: TGCAGTGCTAGGACCCCAGGGGGTCCCGAGCAGTACTTC. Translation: CSARTPGGPEQYF.

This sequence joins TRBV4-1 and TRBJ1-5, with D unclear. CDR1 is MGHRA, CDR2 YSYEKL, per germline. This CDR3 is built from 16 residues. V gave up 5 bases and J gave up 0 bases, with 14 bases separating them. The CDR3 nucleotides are TGCGCCAGCAGCTTTCACCGGGGTTATAGCAATCAGCCCCAGCATTTT. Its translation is CASSFHRGYSNQPQHF.

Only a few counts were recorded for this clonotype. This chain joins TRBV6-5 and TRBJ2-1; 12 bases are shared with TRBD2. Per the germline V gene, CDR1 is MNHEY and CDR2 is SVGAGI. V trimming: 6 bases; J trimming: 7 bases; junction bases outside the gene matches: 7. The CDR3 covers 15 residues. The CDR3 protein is CASSRGLAGWNEQFF. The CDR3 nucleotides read TGTGCCAGCAGCCGCGGACTAGCGGGATGGAATGAGCAGTTCTTC.

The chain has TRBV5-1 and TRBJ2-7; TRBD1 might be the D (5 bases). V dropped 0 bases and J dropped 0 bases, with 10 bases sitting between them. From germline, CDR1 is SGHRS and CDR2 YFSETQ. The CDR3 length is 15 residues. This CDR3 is CASSLEVTASYEQYF. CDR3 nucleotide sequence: TGCGCCAGCAGCTTGGAAGTGACAGCCTCCTACGAGCAGTACTTC.

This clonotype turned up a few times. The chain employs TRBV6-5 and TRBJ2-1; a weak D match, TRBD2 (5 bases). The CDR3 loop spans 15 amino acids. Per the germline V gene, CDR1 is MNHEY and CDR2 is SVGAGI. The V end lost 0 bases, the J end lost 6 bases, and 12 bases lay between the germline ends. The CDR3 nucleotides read TGTGCCAGCAGTTACTCGAAGTTCGAGGGCAATGAGCAGTTCTTC. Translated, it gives CASSYSKFEGNEQFF.

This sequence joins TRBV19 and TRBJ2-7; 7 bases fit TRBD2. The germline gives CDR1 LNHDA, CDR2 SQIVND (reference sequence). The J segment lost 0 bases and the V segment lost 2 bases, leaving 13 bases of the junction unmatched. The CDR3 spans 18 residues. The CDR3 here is CASSIKTGGVQFSYEQYF. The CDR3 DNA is TGTGCCAGTAGTATAAAGACGGGGGGAGTTCAATTCTCCTACGAGCAGTACTTC.

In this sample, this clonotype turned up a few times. CDR3 amino acids: CASSFETSGGNEQFF. In DNA, the CDR3 is TGCGCCAGCAGCTTCGAGACAAGCGGAGGGAATGAGCAGTTCTTC. The genes are TRBV5-1 and TRBJ2-1, with D maybe TRBD2 (6 bases). The length of the CDR3 is 15 residues. Germline CDR1 SGHRS, CDR2 YFSETQ. Trimming pared 2 bases from V and 7 bases from J, leaving 16 bases between.

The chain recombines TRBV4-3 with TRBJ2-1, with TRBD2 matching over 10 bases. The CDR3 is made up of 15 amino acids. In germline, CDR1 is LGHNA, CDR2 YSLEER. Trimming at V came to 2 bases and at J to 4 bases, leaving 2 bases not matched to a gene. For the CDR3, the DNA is TGCGCCAGCAGCCAAAAGCGGGAGGGATACAATGAGCAGTTCTTC. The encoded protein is CASSQKREGYNEQFF.

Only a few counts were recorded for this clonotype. The CDR3 here is CASGVTGELFF. CDR3 nucleotide sequence: TGTGCCAGCGGAGTCACCGGGGAGCTGTTTTTT. The chain joins TRBV7-9 to TRBJ2-2; D remains unclear. This CDR3 is built from 11 residues. V was shortened by 8 bases and J by 4 bases, with 5 bases between the two germline ends. Germline V gives CDR1 SEHNR, CDR2 FQNEAQ (reference sequence).

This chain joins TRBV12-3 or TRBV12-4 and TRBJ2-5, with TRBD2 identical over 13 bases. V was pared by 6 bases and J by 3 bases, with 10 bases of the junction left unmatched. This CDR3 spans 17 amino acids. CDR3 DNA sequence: TGTGCCAGCAGAACCGGACTAGCGGGAGTGTTAAAAGAGACCCAGTACTTC. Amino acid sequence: CASRTGLAGVLKETQYF.

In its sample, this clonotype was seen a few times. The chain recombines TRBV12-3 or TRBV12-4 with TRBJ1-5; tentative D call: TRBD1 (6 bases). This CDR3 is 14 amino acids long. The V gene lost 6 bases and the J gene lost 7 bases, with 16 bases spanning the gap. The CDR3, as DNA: TGTGCCAGCAGCCGGGGGCTGGGGGAACAGCCCCAGCATTTT. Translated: CASSRGLGEQPQHF.

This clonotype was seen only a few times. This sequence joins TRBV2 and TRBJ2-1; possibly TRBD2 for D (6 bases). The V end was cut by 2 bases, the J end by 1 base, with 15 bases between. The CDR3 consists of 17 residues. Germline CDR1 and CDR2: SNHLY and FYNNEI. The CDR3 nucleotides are TGTGCCAGCAGTGAACCCCGGGACTCCCAATCCTACAATGAGCAGTTCTTC. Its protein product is CASSEPRDSQSYNEQFF.

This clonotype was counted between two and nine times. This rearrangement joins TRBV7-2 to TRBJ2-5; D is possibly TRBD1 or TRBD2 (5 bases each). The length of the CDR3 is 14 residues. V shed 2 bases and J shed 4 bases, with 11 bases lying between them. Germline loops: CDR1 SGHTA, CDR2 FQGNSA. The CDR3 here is CASSLSGQGETQYF. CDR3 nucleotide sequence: TGTGCCAGCAGCTTAAGCGGACAAGGAGAGACCCAGTACTTC.

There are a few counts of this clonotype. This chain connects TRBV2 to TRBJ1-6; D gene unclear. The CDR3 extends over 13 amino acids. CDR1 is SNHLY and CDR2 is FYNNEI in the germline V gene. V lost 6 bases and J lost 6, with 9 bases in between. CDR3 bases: TGTGCCAGCAGCTATGCGCCTAATTCACCCCTCCACTTT. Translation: CASSYAPNSPLHF.

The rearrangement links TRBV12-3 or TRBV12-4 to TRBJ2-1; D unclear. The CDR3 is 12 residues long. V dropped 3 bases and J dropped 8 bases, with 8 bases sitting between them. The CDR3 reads CASSLAPDEQFF. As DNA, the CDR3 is TGTGCCAGCAGTTTGGCGCCGGATGAGCAGTTCTTC.

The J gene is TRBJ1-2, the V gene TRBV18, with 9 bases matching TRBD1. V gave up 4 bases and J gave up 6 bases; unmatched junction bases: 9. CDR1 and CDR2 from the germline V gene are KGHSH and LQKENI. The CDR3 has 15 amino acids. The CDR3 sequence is CASSLSGQGRNGYTF. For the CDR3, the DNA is TGTGCCAGCTCACTCTCGGGACAGGGAAGAAATGGCTACACCTTC. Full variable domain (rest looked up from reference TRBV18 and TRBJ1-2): NAGVMQNPRHLVRRRGQEARLRCSPMKGHSHVYWYRQLPEEGLKFMVYLQKENIIDESGMPKERFSAEFPKEGPSILRIQQVVRGDSAAYFCASSLSGQGRNGYTFGSGTRLTVV.

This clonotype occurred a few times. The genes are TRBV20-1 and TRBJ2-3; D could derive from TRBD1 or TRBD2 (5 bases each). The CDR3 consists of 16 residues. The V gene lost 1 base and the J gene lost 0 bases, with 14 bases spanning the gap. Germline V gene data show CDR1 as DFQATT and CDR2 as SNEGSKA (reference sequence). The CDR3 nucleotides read TGCAGTGCTAGAGGAACCGGGACGCCCAGCACAGATACGCAGTATTTT. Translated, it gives CSARGTGTPSTDTQYF.

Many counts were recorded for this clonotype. In DNA, the CDR3 is TGTGCCACCCAATCCGGGACTAGCGTCAATGAGCAGTTCTTC. Its translation is CATQSGTSVNEQFF. The rearrangement joins TRBV15 to TRBJ2-1; TRBD2 agrees at 10 bases. This CDR3 region has 14 residues. The germline gives CDR1 LNHNV, CDR2 YYDKDF (reference sequence). V dropped 8 bases and J dropped 6; count of bases not matched to a gene: 7.

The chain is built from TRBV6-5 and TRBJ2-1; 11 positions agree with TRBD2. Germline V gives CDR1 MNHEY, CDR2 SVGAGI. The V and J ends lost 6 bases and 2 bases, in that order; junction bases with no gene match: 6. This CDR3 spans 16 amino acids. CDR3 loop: CASRTRLAGTYNEQFF. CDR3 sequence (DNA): TGTGCCAGCAGGACTAGACTAGCGGGGACCTACAATGAGCAGTTCTTC.

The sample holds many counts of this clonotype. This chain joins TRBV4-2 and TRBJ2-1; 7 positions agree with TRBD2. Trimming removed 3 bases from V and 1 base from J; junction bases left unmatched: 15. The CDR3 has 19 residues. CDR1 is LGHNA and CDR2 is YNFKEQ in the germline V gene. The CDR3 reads CASSQAPGQASGSYNEQFF. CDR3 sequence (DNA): TGTGCCAGCAGCCAGGCCCCAGGGCAAGCTAGCGGATCCTACAATGAGCAGTTCTTC.

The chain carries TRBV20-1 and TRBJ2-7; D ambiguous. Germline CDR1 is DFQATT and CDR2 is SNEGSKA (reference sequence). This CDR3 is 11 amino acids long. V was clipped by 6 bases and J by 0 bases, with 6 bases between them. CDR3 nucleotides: TGCAGTGCCCCCATCTCCTACGAGCAGTACTTC. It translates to CSAPISYEQYF.

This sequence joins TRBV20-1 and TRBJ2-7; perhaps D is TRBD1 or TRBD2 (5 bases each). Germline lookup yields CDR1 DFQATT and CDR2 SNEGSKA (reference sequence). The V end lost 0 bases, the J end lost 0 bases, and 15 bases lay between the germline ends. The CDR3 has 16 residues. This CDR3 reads CSARDRGVPSSYEQYF. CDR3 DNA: TGCAGTGCTAGAGATCGGGGCGTCCCGAGCTCCTACGAGCAGTACTTC.

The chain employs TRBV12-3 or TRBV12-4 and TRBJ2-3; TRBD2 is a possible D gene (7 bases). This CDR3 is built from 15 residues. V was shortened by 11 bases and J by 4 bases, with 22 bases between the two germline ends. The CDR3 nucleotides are TGTGCCTCGGAGAGGGGGGGCCGCGGGGCAGATACGCAGTATTTT. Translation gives CASERGGRGADTQYF.

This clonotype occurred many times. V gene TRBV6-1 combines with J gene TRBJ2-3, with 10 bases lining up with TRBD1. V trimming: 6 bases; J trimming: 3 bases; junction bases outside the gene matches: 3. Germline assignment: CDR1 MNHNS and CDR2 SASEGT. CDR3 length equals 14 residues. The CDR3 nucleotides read TGTGCCAGCAGCCGGGACAGGGGTACAGATACGCAGTATTTT. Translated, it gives CASSRDRGTDTQYF.

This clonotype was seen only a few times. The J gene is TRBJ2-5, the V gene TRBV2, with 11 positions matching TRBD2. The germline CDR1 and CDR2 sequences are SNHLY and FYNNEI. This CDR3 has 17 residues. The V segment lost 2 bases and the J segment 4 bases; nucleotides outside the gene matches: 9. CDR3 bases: TGTGCCAGCAGTGAATTTCTGGGACTAGCGGCGGGAGAGACCCAGTACTTC. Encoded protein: CASSEFLGLAAGETQYF.

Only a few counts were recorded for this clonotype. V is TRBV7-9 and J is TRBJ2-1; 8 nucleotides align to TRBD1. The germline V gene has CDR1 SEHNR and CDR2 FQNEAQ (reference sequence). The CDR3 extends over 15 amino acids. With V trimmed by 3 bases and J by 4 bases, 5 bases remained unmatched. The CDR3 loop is CASSFGTGYYNEQFF. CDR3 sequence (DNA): TGTGCCAGCAGCTTCGGGACAGGATATTACAATGAGCAGTTCTTC.

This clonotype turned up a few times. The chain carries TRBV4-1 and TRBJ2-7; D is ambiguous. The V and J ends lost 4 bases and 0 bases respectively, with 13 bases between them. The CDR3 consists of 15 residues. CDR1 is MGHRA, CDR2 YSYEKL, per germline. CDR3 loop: CASSLGMPYSYEQYF. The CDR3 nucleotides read TGCGCCAGCAGCCTTGGTATGCCCTACTCCTACGAGCAGTACTTC.

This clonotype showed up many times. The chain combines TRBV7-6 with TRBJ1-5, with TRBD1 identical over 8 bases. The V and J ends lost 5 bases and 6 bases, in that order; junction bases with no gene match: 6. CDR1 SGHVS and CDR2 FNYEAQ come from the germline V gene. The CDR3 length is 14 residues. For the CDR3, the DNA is TGTGCCAGCAGCGCCGGGACAGGCGGTCAGCCCCAGCATTTT. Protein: CASSAGTGGQPQHF.

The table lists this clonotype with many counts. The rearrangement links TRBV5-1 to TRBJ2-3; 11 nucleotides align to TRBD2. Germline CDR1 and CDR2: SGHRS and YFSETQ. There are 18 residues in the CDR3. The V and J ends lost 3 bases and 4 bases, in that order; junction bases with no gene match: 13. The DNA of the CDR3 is TGCGCCAGCAGCTGGTCTAGCGGGGGGATAGCGGTGGCAGATACGCAGTATTTT. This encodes CASSWSSGGIAVADTQYF. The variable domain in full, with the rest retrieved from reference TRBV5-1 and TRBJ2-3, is KAGVTQTPRYLIKTRGQQVTLSCSPISGHRSVSWYQQTPGQGLQFLFEYFSETQRNKGNFPGRFSGRQFSNSRSEMNVSTLELGDSALYLCASSWSSGGIAVADTQYFGPGTRLTVL.

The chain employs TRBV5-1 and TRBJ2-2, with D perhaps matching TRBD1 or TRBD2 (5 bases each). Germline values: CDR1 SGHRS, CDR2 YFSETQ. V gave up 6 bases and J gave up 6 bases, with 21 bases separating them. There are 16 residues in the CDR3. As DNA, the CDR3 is TGCGCCAGCACTGGGTGGGGACCCCCCGCGGCCGGGGAGCTGTTTTTT. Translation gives CASTGWGPPAAGELFF. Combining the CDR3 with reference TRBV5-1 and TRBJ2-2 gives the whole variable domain KAGVTQTPRYLIKTRGQQVTLSCSPISGHRSVSWYQQTPGQGLQFLFEYFSETQRNKGNFPGRFSGRQFSNSRSEMNVSTLELGDSALYLCASTGWGPPAAGELFFGEGSRLTVL.

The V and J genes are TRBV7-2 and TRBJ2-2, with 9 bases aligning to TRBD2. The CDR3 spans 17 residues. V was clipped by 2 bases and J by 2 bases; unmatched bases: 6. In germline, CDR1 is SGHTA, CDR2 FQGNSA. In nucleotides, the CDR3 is TGTGCCAGCAGCTTACGGACTAGCGCGACCAACACCGGGGAGCTGTTTTTT. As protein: CASSLRTSATNTGELFF.